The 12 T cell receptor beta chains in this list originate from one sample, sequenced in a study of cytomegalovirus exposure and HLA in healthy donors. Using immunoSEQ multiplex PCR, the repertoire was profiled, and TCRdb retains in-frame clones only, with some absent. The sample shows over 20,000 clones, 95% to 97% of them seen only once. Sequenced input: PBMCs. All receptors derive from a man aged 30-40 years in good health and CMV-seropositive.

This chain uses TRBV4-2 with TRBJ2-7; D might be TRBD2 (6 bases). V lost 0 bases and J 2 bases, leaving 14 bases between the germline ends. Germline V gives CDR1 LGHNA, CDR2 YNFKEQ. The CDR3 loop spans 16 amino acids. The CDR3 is CASSQDLGEAAYEQYF. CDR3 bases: TGTGCCAGCAGCCAAGATTTGGGGGAGGCCGCCTACGAGCAGTACTTC.

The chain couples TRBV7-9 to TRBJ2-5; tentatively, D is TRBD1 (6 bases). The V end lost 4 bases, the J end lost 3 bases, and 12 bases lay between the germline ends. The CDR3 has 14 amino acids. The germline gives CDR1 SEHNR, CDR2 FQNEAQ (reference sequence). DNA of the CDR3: TGTGCCAGCAGCTATTCACAGGGAAAAGAGACCCAGTACTTC. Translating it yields CASSYSQGKETQYF.

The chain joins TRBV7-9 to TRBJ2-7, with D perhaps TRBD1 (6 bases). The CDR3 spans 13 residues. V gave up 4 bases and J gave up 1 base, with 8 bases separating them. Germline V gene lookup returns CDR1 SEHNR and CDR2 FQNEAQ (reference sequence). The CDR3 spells CASSWTVSYEQYF. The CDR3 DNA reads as TGTGCCAGCAGCTGGACAGTTTCCTACGAGCAGTACTTC.

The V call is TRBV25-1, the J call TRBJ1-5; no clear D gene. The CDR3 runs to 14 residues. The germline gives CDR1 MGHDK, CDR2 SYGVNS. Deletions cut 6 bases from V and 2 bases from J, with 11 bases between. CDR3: CASRDPRGNQPQHF. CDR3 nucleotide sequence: TGTGCCAGCAGGGACCCGAGGGGCAATCAGCCCCAGCATTTT.

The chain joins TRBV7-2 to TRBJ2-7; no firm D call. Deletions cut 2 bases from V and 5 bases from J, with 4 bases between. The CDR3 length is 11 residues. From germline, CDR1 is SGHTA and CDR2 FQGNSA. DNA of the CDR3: TGTGCCAGCAGCTTACGCGACGAGCAGTACTTC. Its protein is CASSLRDEQYF. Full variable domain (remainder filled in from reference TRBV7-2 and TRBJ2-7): GAGVSQSPSNKVTEKGKDVELRCDPISGHTALYWYRQSLGQGLEFLIYFQGNSAPDKSGLPSDRFSAERTGGSVSTLTIQRTQQEDSAVYLCASSLRDEQYFGPGTRLTVT.

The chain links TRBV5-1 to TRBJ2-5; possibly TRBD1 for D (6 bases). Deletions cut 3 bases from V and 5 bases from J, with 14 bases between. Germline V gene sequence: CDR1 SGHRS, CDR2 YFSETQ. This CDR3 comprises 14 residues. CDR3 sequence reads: CASSSGVPGETQYF. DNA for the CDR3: TGCGCCAGCAGCTCAGGGGTCCCGGGGGAGACCCAGTACTTC. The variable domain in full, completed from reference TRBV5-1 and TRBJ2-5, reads KAGVTQTPRYLIKTRGQQVTLSCSPISGHRSVSWYQQTPGQGLQFLFEYFSETQRNKGNFPGRFSGRQFSNSRSEMNVSTLELGDSALYLCASSSGVPGETQYFGPGTRLLVL.

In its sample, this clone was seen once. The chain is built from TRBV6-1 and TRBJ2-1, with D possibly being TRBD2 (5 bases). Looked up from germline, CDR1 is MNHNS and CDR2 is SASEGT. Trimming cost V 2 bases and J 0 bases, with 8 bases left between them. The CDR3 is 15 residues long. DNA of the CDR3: TGTGCCAGCAGTGAACCGAGGGACTCCTACAATGAGCAGTTCTTC. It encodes CASSEPRDSYNEQFF.

This CDR3 reads CASSAGLAGDNEQFF. The CDR3 coding sequence is TGTGCCAGCAGTGCGGGACTAGCGGGAGACAATGAGCAGTTCTTC. The genes are TRBV6-4 and TRBJ2-1; 14 bases agree with TRBD2. J gave up 5 bases and V 4 bases, and 1 base lay outside the gene matches. There are 15 residues in the CDR3. Germline-derived CDR1 and CDR2 are MRHNA and SNTAGT.

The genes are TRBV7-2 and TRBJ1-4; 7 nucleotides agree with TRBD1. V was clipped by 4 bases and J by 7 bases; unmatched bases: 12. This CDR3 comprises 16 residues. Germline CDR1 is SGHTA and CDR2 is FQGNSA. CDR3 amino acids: CASSSPGPGGVEKLFF. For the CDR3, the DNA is TGTGCCAGCAGCTCTCCGGGTCCAGGGGGAGTTGAAAAACTGTTTTTT.

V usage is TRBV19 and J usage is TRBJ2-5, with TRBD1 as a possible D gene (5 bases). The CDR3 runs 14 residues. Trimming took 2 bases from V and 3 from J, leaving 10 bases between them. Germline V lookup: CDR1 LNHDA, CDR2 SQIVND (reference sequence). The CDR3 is CASSITGSKETQYF. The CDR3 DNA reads TGTGCCAGTAGTATAACAGGAAGCAAAGAGACCCAGTACTTC. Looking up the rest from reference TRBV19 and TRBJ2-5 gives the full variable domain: DGGITQSPKYLFRKEGQNVTLSCEQNLNHDAMYWYRQDPGQGLRLIYYSQIVNDFQKGDIAEGYSVSREKKESFPLTVTSAQKNPTAFYLCASSITGSKETQYFGPGTRLLVL.

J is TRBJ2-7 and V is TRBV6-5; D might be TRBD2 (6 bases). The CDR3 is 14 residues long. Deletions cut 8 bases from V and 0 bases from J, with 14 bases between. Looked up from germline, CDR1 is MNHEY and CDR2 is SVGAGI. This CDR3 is CASGGTASSYEQYF. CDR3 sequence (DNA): TGTGCCAGCGGGGGGACGGCTAGCTCCTACGAGCAGTACTTC.

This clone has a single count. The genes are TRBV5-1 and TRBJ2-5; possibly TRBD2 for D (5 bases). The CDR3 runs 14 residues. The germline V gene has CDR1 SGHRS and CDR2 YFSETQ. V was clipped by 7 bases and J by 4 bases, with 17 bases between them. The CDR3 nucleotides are TGCGCCAGCCGTCCGACATTTGGAGGAGAGACCCAGTACTTC. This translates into CASRPTFGGETQYF.